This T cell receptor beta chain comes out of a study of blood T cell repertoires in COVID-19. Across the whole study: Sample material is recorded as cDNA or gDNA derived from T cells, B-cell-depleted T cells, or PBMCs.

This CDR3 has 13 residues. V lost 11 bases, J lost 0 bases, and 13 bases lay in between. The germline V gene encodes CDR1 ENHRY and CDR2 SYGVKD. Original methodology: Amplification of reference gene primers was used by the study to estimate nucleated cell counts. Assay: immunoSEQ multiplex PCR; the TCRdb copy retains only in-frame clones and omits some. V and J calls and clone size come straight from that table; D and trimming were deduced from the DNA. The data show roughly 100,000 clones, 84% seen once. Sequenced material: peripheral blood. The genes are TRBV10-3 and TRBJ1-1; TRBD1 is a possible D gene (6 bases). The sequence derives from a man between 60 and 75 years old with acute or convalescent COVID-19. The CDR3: CAHRDTMNTEAFF. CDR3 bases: TGTGCCCACCGGGACACCATGAACACTGAAGCTTTCTTT.